This section outlines one T cell receptor (beta chain) sequence together with its context. The data originate from a study of cytomegalovirus exposure and HLA in healthy donors. 60 Vbeta and 13 Jbeta primers were used in PCR. Libraries were prepared by immunoSEQ multiplex PCR; TCRdb keeps only in-frame clonotypes and omits some of them. The sample yields about 130,000 clones, about 80% seen once. Healthy donors of bone marrow made up the group. V was clipped by 0 bases and J by 5 bases, with 10 bases between them. The CDR3 runs to 14 residues. Germline V gene lookup returns CDR1 LGHNA and CDR2 YNFKEQ. Sequencing used PBMCs. This sequence joins TRBV4-2 and TRBJ1-1, with D unresolved. This receptor was taken from a woman in her fifties or sixties in good health and CMV-seronegative. CDR3 nucleotide sequence: TGTGCCAGCAGCCAAGATCGTAGGACTACTGAAGCTTTCTTT. Residues: CASSQDRRTTEAFF.